The 28 T cell receptor beta chains given below trace back to one sample, sequenced in a study of response to subunit inactivated influenza vaccine. TCRdb redid the calling of the RT-PCR reads with MiXCR, one entry per CDR3 protein. The table lists 500,000 to 600,000 distinct CDR3 sequences, 14% of them singletons, with 11% in the top ten. Here the sequenced sample was PBMCs from blood, taken 12 days after vaccination. The receptors come from a man aged 50 to 60 who received an inactivated influenza vaccine.

This sequence joins TRBV7-9 and TRBJ2-1; D is uncertain. There are 10 residues in the CDR3. Germline CDR1 SEHNR, CDR2 FQNEAQ (reference sequence). This CDR3 reads CACGRNEQFF. In DNA form, the CDR3 reads TGTGCGTGTGGGCGGAATGAGCAGTTCTTC. Complete variable domain (other parts from reference TRBV7-9 and TRBJ2-1): DTGVSQNPRHKITKRGQNVTFRCDPISEHNRLYWYRQTLGQGPEFLTYFQNEAQLEKSRLLSDRFSAERPKGSFSTLEIQRTEQGDSAMYLCACGRNEQFFGPGTRLTVL.

The chain has TRBV29-1 and TRBJ2-5; possibly TRBD1 for D (6 bases). Germline loops: CDR1 SQVTM, CDR2 ANQGSEA. The germline V and J ends were trimmed by 6 bases and 9 bases, with 23 bases remaining between them. The CDR3 is 14 amino acids. CDR3 loop: CSVGLGSSQGPQYF. The CDR3 DNA sequence: TGCAGCGTCGGATTAGGGTCATCCCAGGGGCCCCAGTACTTC.

The V call is TRBV3-1, the J call TRBJ2-7; D unclear. Germline loops: CDR1 LGHDT, CDR2 YNNKEL (reference sequence). CDR3 length: 15 amino acids. Deletions cut 0 bases from V and 5 bases from J, with 14 bases between. The CDR3 nucleotides read TGTGCCAGCAGCCAAGATTTCGAGTTTAATAACGAGCAGTACTTC. Protein: CASSQDFEFNNEQYF.

The rearrangement uses TRBV18 and TRBJ2-7; D is unclear. Germline V gives CDR1 KGHSH, CDR2 LQKENI. CDR3 length: 14 amino acids. V lost 3 bases and J 6 bases, leaving 15 bases between the germline ends. As DNA, the CDR3 is TGTGCCAGCTCACCTTCCGAACCCCCCAGCGAGCAGTACTTC. As protein: CASSPSEPPSEQYF.

This clonotype was detected a few times. The J gene is TRBJ2-7, the V gene TRBV7-9, with no clear D. There are 14 residues in the CDR3. V dropped 5 bases and J dropped 3 bases, with 14 bases sitting between them. CDR1 is SEHNR and CDR2 is FQNEAQ in the germline V gene (reference sequence). The CDR3 nucleotides are TGTGCCAGCAGCGTTTCCGGATTATTCTACGAGCAGTACTTC. It specifies CASSVSGLFYEQYF. The full variable domain, rest sourced from reference TRBV7-9 and TRBJ2-7, is DTGVSQNPRHKITKRGQNVTFRCDPISEHNRLYWYRQTLGQGPEFLTYFQNEAQLEKSRLLSDRFSAERPKGSFSTLEIQRTEQGDSAMYLCASSVSGLFYEQYFGPGTRLTVT.

The J gene is TRBJ2-5, the V gene TRBV30; D unclear. Trimming left V 3 bases short and J 4 bases short, with 9 bases between. Germline V CDR1 and CDR2: GTSNPN, SVGIG (reference sequence). The CDR3 length is 12 residues. CDR3 residues: CAWSGVRETQYF. The DNA of the CDR3 is TGTGCCTGGAGCGGAGTGAGAGAGACCCAGTACTTC. Full variable domain (outside the CDR3, taken from reference TRBV30 and TRBJ2-5): SQTIHQWPATLVQPVGSPLSLECTVEGTSNPNLYWYRQAAGRGLQLLFYSVGIGQISSEVPQNLSASRPQDRQFILSSKKLLLSDSGFYLCAWSGVRETQYFGPGTRLLVL.

This chain joins TRBV4-3 and TRBJ2-7; D gene ambiguous. This CDR3 comprises 15 residues. Germline CDR1 is LGHNA and CDR2 is YSLEER. V lost 4 bases to trimming and J lost 1 base, with 14 bases between them. CDR3 amino acids: CASSPSMPRSYEQYF. DNA for the CDR3: TGCGCCAGCAGCCCGTCCATGCCCCGATCCTACGAGCAGTACTTC.

This clonotype showed up just a few times. The chain has TRBV20-1 and TRBJ2-7; tentative D call: TRBD2 (5 bases). This CDR3 is 12 amino acids long. V was trimmed by 3 bases and J by 7 bases, leaving 13 bases between them. Germline lookup yields CDR1 DFQATT and CDR2 SNEGSKA (reference sequence). In DNA form, the CDR3 reads TGCAGTGCTAGTATAAGCGGATCGGAGCAGTACTTC. It yields the protein CSASISGSEQYF.

This clonotype was detected a few times. A single base separates this from a much larger clone, so it may be a read error. The CDR3 bases are TGCAGTGCTGGGGGCCATTCCAATGAGCAGTTCTTC. It yields the protein CSAGGHSNEQFF. V usage is TRBV20-1 and J usage is TRBJ2-1, with a possible D match to TRBD1 (6 bases). V lost 5 bases to trimming and J lost 6 bases, with 11 bases between them. This CDR3 is 12 amino acids long. Germline V lookup: CDR1 DFQATT, CDR2 SNEGSKA (reference sequence).

This chain joins TRBV5-6 and TRBJ1-1; D uncertain. V was shortened by 3 bases and J by 6 bases, with 12 bases between the two germline ends. The CDR3 runs 13 residues. Germline-derived CDR1 and CDR2 are SGHDT and YYEEEE. The CDR3 region has the DNA TGTGCCAGCAGCTCCGACTCCTTCCCTGAAGCTTTCTTT. Translating gives CASSSDSFPEAFF.

V is TRBV9 and J is TRBJ1-2, with D perhaps matching TRBD1 (5 bases). The germline V gene has CDR1 SGDLS and CDR2 YYNGEE. V lost 3 bases to trimming and J lost 4 bases, with 16 bases between them. The CDR3 runs 15 residues. Written as DNA, the CDR3 is TGTGCCAGCAGCGGCGCCGGGACCGTAAGCTATGGCTACACCTTC. Protein sequence: CASSGAGTVSYGYTF.

This clonotype occurred many times. The rearrangement uses TRBV27 and TRBJ2-3; no reliable D call. The V and J ends lost 1 base and 0 bases respectively, with 5 bases between them. CDR3 length: 14 residues. Germline CDR1 reads MNHEY; CDR2 reads SMNVEV (reference sequence). The CDR3 sequence is CASSLFQSTDTQYF. DNA of the CDR3: TGTGCCAGCAGTTTATTTCAGAGCACAGATACGCAGTATTTT.

This clonotype was observed at least ten times. V and J are TRBV29-1 and TRBJ2-7; D is ambiguous. The germline V and J ends were trimmed by 6 bases and 1 base, with 13 bases remaining between them. This CDR3 has 13 amino acids. Germline V lookup: CDR1 SQVTM, CDR2 ANQGSEA. This CDR3 reads CSVSLPSSYEQYF. The CDR3 DNA is TGCAGCGTCTCCCTCCCCAGTTCCTACGAGCAGTACTTC.

The V call is TRBV6-2 or TRBV6-3, the J call TRBJ2-7, with 9 bases matching TRBD2. Germline V gene lookup returns CDR1 MNHEY and CDR2 SVGEGT. This CDR3 region has 16 residues. The J segment lost 5 bases and the V segment lost 2 bases, leaving 10 bases of the junction unmatched. CDR3 DNA sequence: TGTGCCAGCAGTTACAGAGCGGGAGGCTCGAGCGACGAGCAGTACTTC. Protein: CASSYRAGGSSDEQYF.

This clonotype was detected ten times or more. The chain carries TRBV4-3 and TRBJ2-2, with unresolved D. Germline V gene lookup returns CDR1 LGHNA and CDR2 YSLEER. The CDR3 consists of 15 residues. Trimming cost V 0 bases and J 0 bases, with 5 bases left between them. The CDR3 nucleotides are TGCGCCAGCAGCCAAGAATTGACGAACACCGGGGAGCTGTTTTTT. Translating it yields CASSQELTNTGELFF.

The J gene is TRBJ2-7, the V gene TRBV19; 9 bases are shared with TRBD2. CDR3 length equals 14 residues. Germline CDR1 is LNHDA and CDR2 is SQIVND (reference sequence). With 3 bases clipped from V and 5 bases from J, the junction kept 5 bases outside the gene matches. The CDR3 sequence: CASSIAGGRNEQYF. As DNA, the CDR3 is TGTGCCAGTAGTATCGCGGGGGGGCGAAACGAGCAGTACTTC.

A few counts support this clonotype. V and J are TRBV5-1 and TRBJ1-1, with a possible D match to TRBD1 (6 bases). Between the trimmed V and J ends, which lost 3 bases and 8 bases, there was a span of 11 bases. Germline V gene data show CDR1 as SGHRS and CDR2 as YFSETQ. The CDR3 contains 12 residues. The CDR3 is CASSSSGTEAFF. The CDR3, as DNA: TGCGCCAGCAGCTCATCTGGGACAGAAGCTTTCTTT.

This clonotype was counted between two and nine times. The CDR3 DNA reads as TGTGCCAGCAGTTACTCGAGGTGGACTAGCGGGGAAGGTTCCCCAGATACGCAGTATTTT. Its translation is CASSYSRWTSGEGSPDTQYF. J is TRBJ2-3 and V is TRBV6-2 or TRBV6-3, with 12 bases aligning to TRBD2. The CDR3 runs to 20 residues. V lost 0 bases, J lost 4 bases, and 14 bases stayed unmatched. The germline V gene encodes CDR1 MNHEY and CDR2 SVGEGT.

This clonotype was seen only a few times. The V gene is TRBV5-1, the J gene TRBJ2-5, with D maybe TRBD1 (5 bases). The CDR3 runs 14 residues. The germline gives CDR1 SGHRS, CDR2 YFSETQ. Trimming stripped 0 bases from V and 4 bases from J, with 10 bases between. The CDR3 reads CASSLDPRGETQYF. CDR3 nucleotides: TGCGCCAGCAGCTTGGATCCTAGGGGAGAGACCCAGTACTTC.

In its sample, this clonotype was seen a few times. The J gene is TRBJ1-3, the V gene TRBV20-1; D unresolved. The CDR3 sequence is 14 residues long. Per germline, CDR1 DFQATT and CDR2 SNEGSKA (reference sequence). The germline V and J ends were trimmed by 3 bases and 7 bases, with 16 bases remaining between them. Here the CDR3 reads CSASVFGEWNTIYF. The CDR3 nucleotides are TGCAGTGCTAGTGTGTTCGGGGAGTGGAACACCATATATTTT.

This clonotype has ten or more counts. V is TRBV4-3 and J is TRBJ1-2; a possible D gene is TRBD1 (6 bases). The germline CDR1 and CDR2 sequences are LGHNA and YSLEER. The CDR3 is 15 amino acids. The germline V and J ends were trimmed by 2 bases and 4 bases, with 14 bases remaining between them. CDR3: CASSQTNQGIYGYTF. The CDR3 nucleotides read TGCGCCAGCAGCCAAACAAACCAGGGGATCTATGGCTACACCTTC.

V is TRBV20-1 and J is TRBJ2-3; 16 bases agree with TRBD2. With V trimmed by 3 bases and J by 5 bases, 5 bases remained unmatched. This CDR3 contains 16 residues. Germline lookup yields CDR1 DFQATT and CDR2 SNEGSKA (reference sequence). Here the CDR3 DNA reads TGCAGTGCTAGTGGGACTAGCGGGGGGGATAGAGATACGCAGTATTTT. Translated, it gives CSASGTSGGDRDTQYF.

The chain combines TRBV19 with TRBJ1-5; 7 bases agree with TRBD1. There are 16 residues in the CDR3. The germline gives CDR1 LNHDA, CDR2 SQIVND (reference sequence). Unmatched junction bases numbered 17, after V lost 4 bases and J lost 11 bases. CDR3 loop: CASSSRTGLSRLSQHF. The CDR3 DNA reads as TGTGCCAGTAGTAGTAGGACAGGCCTTTCAAGGTTGTCCCAGCATTTT. The whole variable domain, filled in from reference TRBV19 and TRBJ1-5, reads DGGITQSPKYLFRKEGQNVTLSCEQNLNHDAMYWYRQDPGQGLRLIYYSQIVNDFQKGDIAEGYSVSREKKESFPLTVTSAQKNPTAFYLCASSSRTGLSRLSQHFGDGTRLSIL.

CDR3 loop: CASKTGGSINEKLFF. In DNA, the CDR3 is TGCGCCAGCAAGACAGGGGGATCCATTAATGAAAAACTGTTTTTT. The chain recombines TRBV5-1 with TRBJ1-4, with 9 bases fitting TRBD1. The CDR3 sequence is 15 residues long. Germline-derived CDR1 and CDR2 are SGHRS and YFSETQ. V lost 6 bases and J lost 4; bases outside the gene matches: 7.

There are a few counts of this clonotype. In nucleotides, the CDR3 is TGTGCCAGCAGCTTAGTCGGGGGACTAGCGGGGCGAGAGACCCAGTACTTC. Encoded protein: CASSLVGGLAGRETQYF. The rearrangement uses TRBV11-2 and TRBJ2-5, with 13 bases that match TRBD2. The CDR3 covers 17 residues. The germline V gene has CDR1 SGHAT and CDR2 FQNNGV. J lost 4 bases, V lost 1 base, and 6 bases had no gene match.

The J gene is TRBJ2-7, the V gene TRBV7-2, with 11 positions matching TRBD1. This CDR3 region has 15 residues. The germline gives CDR1 SGHTA, CDR2 FQGNSA. The J segment lost 3 bases and the V segment lost 4 bases, leaving 5 bases of the junction unmatched. The CDR3 here is CASSSPGTGGYEQYF. The CDR3, as DNA: TGTGCCAGCAGCTCCCCCGGGACAGGGGGCTACGAGCAGTACTTC. The entire variable domain, with the rest obtained from reference TRBV7-2 and TRBJ2-7, is as follows: GAGVSQSPSNKVTEKGKDVELRCDPISGHTALYWYRQSLGQGLEFLIYFQGNSAPDKSGLPSDRFSAERTGGSVSTLTIQRTQQEDSAVYLCASSSPGTGGYEQYFGPGTRLTVT.

In its sample, this clonotype was seen a few times. The chain uses TRBV10-3 and TRBJ2-1; D is perhaps TRBD1 (5 bases). The CDR3 extends over 13 amino acids. Deletions cut 6 bases from V and 4 bases from J, with 10 bases between. Per germline, CDR1 ENHRY and CDR2 SYGVKD. This chain's CDR3 is CAIREQVYNEQFF. The CDR3 DNA is TGTGCCATCAGGGAACAGGTGTACAATGAGCAGTTCTTC.

The CDR3 here is CASTRDGAYEQYF. CDR3 bases: TGCGCCAGCACCCGGGACGGAGCCTACGAGCAGTACTTC. J is TRBJ2-7 and V is TRBV5-1; either TRBD1 or TRBD2 may fit D (5 bases each). V lost 6 bases, J lost 2 bases, and 12 bases lay in between. Germline V lookup: CDR1 SGHRS, CDR2 YFSETQ. The CDR3 has 13 residues.